This T cell receptor beta chain was retrieved from a study of OX40 agonist ivuxolimab in advanced cancers. Study overall: Patients were treated with intravenous ivuxolimab, dosed at 0.01 to 10 mg/kg and infused every 2 weeks. Subjects had a mean age of roughly 60 years, with a range of about 23 to 90; roughly 80% were male. Study-level points and caveats: Averaging showed that CD8+ T cells had more expanded clones than CD4+ did.

With baseline, cycle 4 day 1, and cycle 7 day 1 as timepoints, blood was sampled. The CDR3 runs 15 residues. V shed 5 bases, J shed 5 bases, and the junction held 11 bases outside the gene matches. Germline V lookup: CDR1 GTSNPN, CDR2 SVGIG (reference sequence). Repertoires were generated with immunoSEQ multiplex PCR, while TCRdb's copy carries only in-frame clones and drops some. Here the sample spans tens of thousands of clones, approximately 81% being singletons. This clone has just a few counts. Its antigen is still unknown. This clonotype was sampled from an adult with an advanced solid tumor such as melanoma, head and neck, liver or kidney cancer. The sequenced sample was CD4+ or CD8+ T cells sorted from blood, obtained in a trial of the OX40 agonist ivuxolimab. The rearrangement joins TRBV30 to TRBJ2-5; TRBD1 matches at 10 bases. The CDR3 nucleotides read TGTGCCTGGGGTTCCGGACAGGGGGTTTGGGAGACCCAGTACTTC. It translates to CAWGSGQGVWETQYF.